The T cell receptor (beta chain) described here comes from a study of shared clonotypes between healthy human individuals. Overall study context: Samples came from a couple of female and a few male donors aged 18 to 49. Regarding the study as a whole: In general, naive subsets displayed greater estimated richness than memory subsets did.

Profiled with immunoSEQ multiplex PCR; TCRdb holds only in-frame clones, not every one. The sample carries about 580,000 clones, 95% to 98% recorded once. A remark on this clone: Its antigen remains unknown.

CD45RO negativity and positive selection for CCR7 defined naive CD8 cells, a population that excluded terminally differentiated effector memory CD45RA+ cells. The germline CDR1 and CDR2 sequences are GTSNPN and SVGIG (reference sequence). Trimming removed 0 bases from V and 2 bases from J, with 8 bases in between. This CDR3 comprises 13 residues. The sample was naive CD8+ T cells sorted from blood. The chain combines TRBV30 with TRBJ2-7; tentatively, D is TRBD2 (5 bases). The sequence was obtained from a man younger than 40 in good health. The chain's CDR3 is CAWSVGDTYEQYF. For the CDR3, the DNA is TGTGCCTGGAGTGTCGGGGATACCTACGAGCAGTACTTC.